The sequence of this T cell receptor beta chain was determined in a study of response to subunit inactivated influenza vaccine. Study-level points and caveats: T cells newly recruited by each seasonal influenza vaccination are few, the authors suggested.

The CDR3 consists of 14 residues. Germline-derived CDR1 and CDR2 are SEHNR and FQNEAQ (reference sequence). V was pared by 5 bases and J by 3 bases, with 14 bases between. Points on this clonotype: What it recognizes is unknown.

TCRdb redid the calling of the RT-PCR reads with MiXCR, one entry per CDR3 protein. In the table there are roughly 670,000 distinct CDR3 sequences, 14% of which are singletons. The sequences come from PBMCs from blood, collected approximately 15 days before vaccination. The TCR originated in a man aged 50 or older who received an inactivated influenza vaccine. The rearrangement links TRBV7-9 to TRBJ2-7; D gene unclear. Here the CDR3 DNA reads TGTGCCAGCAGCGCGTTTGGGGATCACTACGAGCAGTACTTC. Protein: CASSAFGDHYEQYF.